The T cell receptor (beta chain) described here comes from a study of T cells in Graves' hyperthyroidism and ophthalmopathy. Patients counted as stable if ophthalmopathy did not develop within 18 months. A remark on this clonotype: The antigen is not known.

Study-wide findings and caveats: Model output signaled ophthalmopathy a median approximately 6 months ahead of onset. Blood held most thyroid clonotypes expanded above 0.001 frequency.

Regions amplified from RNA transcripts were the TCR beta CDR3 regions. During a first-round RT-PCR of the TCR CDR3, the HTBI primer set was used. TCRdb independently ran MiXCR on the multiplex PCR reads; one entry per CDR3 protein. The sample lists hundreds of thousands of distinct CDR3 sequences, 30% to 40% occurring once. V shed 0 bases and J shed 16 bases, with 15 bases lying between them. This CDR3 spans 13 amino acids. Germline lookup yields CDR1 KGHDR and CDR2 SFDVKD. The receptor was isolated from a woman aged 40 to 50 with Graves' hyperthyroidism. The V gene is TRBV24-1, the J gene TRBJ2-1; D may be TRBD2 (6 bases). Sequenced: blood. The CDR3 coding sequence is TGTGCCACCAGTGATTTGCAGGAGGGCCCAAGCTTCTTC. Protein sequence: CATSDLQEGPSFF.